This T cell receptor (beta chain) was sequenced in a study of blood T cell repertoires in COVID-19. Study details: T cells, B-cell-depleted T cells, or PBMCs provided the cDNA or gDNA that served as material.

V dropped 0 bases and J dropped 15 bases, with 11 bases sitting between them. CDR3 length equals 12 residues. CDR1 and CDR2 from the germline V gene are MNHEY and SVGEGT. TCRdb keeps only in-frame clones here, not all; method: immunoSEQ multiplex PCR. The sample holds about 250,000 clones; around 81% are singletons and the top ten take roughly 14%. Sequencing input: peripheral blood. The chain is built from TRBV6-2 or TRBV6-3 and TRBJ1-4; D gene uncertain. This clonotype originated in a person aged 70 to 85 with COVID-19, enrolled during active disease. CDR3 nucleotide sequence: TGTGCCAGCAGTTACTCGTTCGGGGAGGTGTTTTTT. Its translation is CASSYSFGEVFF.